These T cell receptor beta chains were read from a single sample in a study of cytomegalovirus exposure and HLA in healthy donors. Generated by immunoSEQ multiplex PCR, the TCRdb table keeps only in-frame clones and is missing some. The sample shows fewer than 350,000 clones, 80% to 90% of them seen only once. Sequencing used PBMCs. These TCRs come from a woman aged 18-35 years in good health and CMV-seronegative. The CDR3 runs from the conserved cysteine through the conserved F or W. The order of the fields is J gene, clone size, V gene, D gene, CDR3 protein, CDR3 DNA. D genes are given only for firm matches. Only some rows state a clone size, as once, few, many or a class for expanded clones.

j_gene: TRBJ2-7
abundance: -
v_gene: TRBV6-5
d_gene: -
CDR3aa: CASRRESPYEQYF
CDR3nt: TGTGCCAGCCGCCGGGAATCCCCCTACGAGCAGTACTTC

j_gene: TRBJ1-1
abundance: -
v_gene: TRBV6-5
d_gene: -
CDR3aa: CATIGGTEAFF
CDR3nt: TGTGCCACCATAGGGGGAACTGAAGCTTTCTTT

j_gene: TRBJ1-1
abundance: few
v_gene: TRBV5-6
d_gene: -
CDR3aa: CASSAQVTEAFF
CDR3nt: TGTGCCAGCAGCGCACAAGTAACTGAAGCTTTCTTT

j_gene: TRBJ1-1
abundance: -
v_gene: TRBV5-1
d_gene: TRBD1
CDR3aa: CASSFRQGRDTEAFF
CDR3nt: TGCGCCAGCAGCTTCCGACAGGGGAGGGACACTGAAGCTTTCTTT

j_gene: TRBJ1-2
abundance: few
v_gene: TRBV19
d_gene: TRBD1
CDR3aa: CASSREDRGANYGYTF
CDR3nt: TGTGCCAGTAGTAGGGAAGACAGGGGAGCTAACTATGGCTACACCTTC

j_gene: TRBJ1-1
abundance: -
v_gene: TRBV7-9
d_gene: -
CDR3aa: CASSLTPGRRWDTEAFF
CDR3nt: TGTGCCAGCAGCTTGACCCCCGGGAGAAGGTGGGACACTGAAGCTTTCTTT

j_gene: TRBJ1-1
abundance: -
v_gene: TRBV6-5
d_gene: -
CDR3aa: CASSYREQGGTEAFF
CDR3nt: TGTGCCAGCAGTTACCGGGAACAGGGTGGAACTGAAGCTTTCTTT

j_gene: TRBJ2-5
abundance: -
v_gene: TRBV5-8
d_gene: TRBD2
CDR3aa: CASSPGLDFQETQYF
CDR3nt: TGTGCCAGCAGCCCGGGACTAGACTTCCAAGAGACCCAGTACTTC

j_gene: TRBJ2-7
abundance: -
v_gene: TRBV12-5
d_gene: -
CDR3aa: CASGPSFYEQYF
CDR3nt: TGTGCTAGTGGTCCGTCTTTCTACGAGCAGTACTTC

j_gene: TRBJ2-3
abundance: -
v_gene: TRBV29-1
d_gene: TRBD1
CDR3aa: CSVAWGQGADMQYF
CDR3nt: TGCAGCGTTGCTTGGGGACAGGGCGCAGATATGCAGTATTTT

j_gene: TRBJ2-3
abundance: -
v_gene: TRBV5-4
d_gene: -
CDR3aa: CASSLKQSTDTQYF
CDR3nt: TGTGCCAGCAGCTTGAAACAGAGCACAGATACGCAGTATTTT

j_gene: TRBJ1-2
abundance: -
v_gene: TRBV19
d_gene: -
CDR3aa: CATQGFSRYGYTF
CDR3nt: TGTGCAACTCAGGGATTCTCTAGGTATGGCTACACCTTC

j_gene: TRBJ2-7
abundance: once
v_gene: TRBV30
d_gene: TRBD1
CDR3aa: CAYSTGPLEQYF
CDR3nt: TGTGCCTATTCGACAGGGCCACTCGAGCAGTACTTC

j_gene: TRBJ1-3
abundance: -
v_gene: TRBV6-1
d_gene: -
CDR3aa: CASSEALLSGNTIYF
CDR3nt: TGTGCCAGCAGTGAAGCGCTACTGTCTGGAAACACCATATATTTT

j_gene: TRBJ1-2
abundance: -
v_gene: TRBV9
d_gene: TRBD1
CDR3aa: CASSVGDSNYGYTF
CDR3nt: TGTGCCAGCAGCGTAGGGGACAGTAACTATGGCTACACCTTC

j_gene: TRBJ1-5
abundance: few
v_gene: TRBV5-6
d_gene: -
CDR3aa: CASSLAGYQPQHF
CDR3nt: TGTGCCAGCAGCTTGGCCGGGTATCAGCCCCAGCATTTT